This TCR beta chain was found in a study of blood T cells in healthy people across ages. Next came a second PCR, run for roughly 6 to 11 cycles, which used a sample-barcoded 5' primer along with a J-beta primer mix. MiXCR was run by TCRdb on the 5' RACE reads, yielding one entry per CDR3 protein. The sample lists roughly 1.5 million distinct CDR3 sequences; approximately 43% were seen once. Drawing of peripheral blood yielded 8.5 to 10 milliliters from each donor. The V and J ends lost 3 bases and 7 bases respectively, with 18 bases between them. Germline assignment: CDR1 LGHNA and CDR2 YSLEER. The CDR3 has 15 residues.

This receptor was obtained from a woman aged 18-35 years in good health. The chain uses TRBV4-3 and TRBJ1-2, with D perhaps TRBD1 (5 bases). The sample consisted of blood. For the CDR3, the DNA is TGCGCCAGCAGCCAGGGCGGGGCGCGGTCCTCTGGCTACACCTTC. Residues: CASSQGGARSSGYTF.